One and the same sample provided the 29 T cell receptor beta chains below, sequenced in a study of T cells after yellow fever vaccination. TCRdb analysed the 5' RACE reads with MiXCR anew, one entry per CDR3 protein. The sample shows about 580,000 distinct CDR3 sequences, around 16% of them seen only once. The sequencing used PBMCs, collected 5 days after the first yellow fever vaccination. These receptors all stem from a man between 18 and 29 years old who received the YFV17D yellow fever vaccine.

The CDR3 here is CASSLEWPDPGYSYNEQFF. CDR3 in DNA: TGTGCCAGCAGCTTGGAGTGGCCCGATCCGGGCTACTCCTACAATGAGCAGTTCTTC. V usage is TRBV5-4 and J usage is TRBJ2-1; D unclear. Trimming shortened V by 0 bases and J by 0 bases, and 19 bases separated the two germline ends. The CDR3 spans 19 residues. The germline CDR1 and CDR2 sequences are SGHNT and YYREEE (reference sequence).

The chain carries TRBV7-9 and TRBJ2-2; the D is unclear. Trimming took off 3 bases at V and 7 bases at J, with 9 bases between the two ends. Germline V lookup: CDR1 SEHNR, CDR2 FQNEAQ (reference sequence). The CDR3 is 13 amino acids. In nucleotides, the CDR3 is TGTGCCAGCAGCTTGTTACCGGGCGGGGAGCTGTTTTTT. Its translation: CASSLLPGGELFF.

The gene calls are TRBV6-5 and TRBJ2-2; TRBD1 matches 7 bases. CDR1 MNHEY and CDR2 SVGAGI come from the germline V gene. With V trimmed by 0 bases and J by 5 bases, 6 bases remained unmatched. The CDR3 consists of 16 residues. The CDR3 region has the DNA TGTGCCAGCAGTTACTCGACAACAGGGGTAACCGGGGAGCTGTTTTTT. Translated, it gives CASSYSTTGVTGELFF.

This clonotype was counted only a few times. The chain uses TRBV6-1 and TRBJ1-1, with D possibly TRBD1 on 6 matching bases. The V gene's germline CDR1 is MNHNS and CDR2 SASEGT. This CDR3 spans 15 amino acids. The V end was cut by 8 bases, the J end by 1 base, with 17 bases between. CDR3 sequence reads: CASFKQGRGNTEAFF. The CDR3 nucleotides read TGTGCCAGCTTCAAACAGGGACGTGGGAACACTGAAGCTTTCTTT.

The chain joins TRBV7-2 to TRBJ1-3, with D hard to call. This CDR3 comprises 16 residues. Germline CDR1 SGHTA, CDR2 FQGNSA. The ends were cut back, 7 bases at V and 0 bases at J, with 16 bases in the middle. The DNA of the CDR3 is TGTGCCAGCACCCCCTCGGACTGGGGCTCTGGAAACACCATATATTTT. Translating it yields CASTPSDWGSGNTIYF.

The chain has TRBV7-6 and TRBJ2-1; 10 nucleotides line up with TRBD2. Germline trimming cut 5 bases from V and 8 bases from J; bases unmatched to any gene: 3. Germline values: CDR1 SGHVS, CDR2 FNYEAQ. This CDR3 spans 13 amino acids. CDR3 residues: CASSTAGGDEQFF. In nucleotides, the CDR3 is TGTGCCAGCAGCACAGCGGGGGGGGATGAGCAGTTCTTC.

This clonotype came up a few times. The V gene is TRBV7-2, the J gene TRBJ2-2; 7 bases line up with TRBD1. The CDR3 loop spans 14 amino acids. V lost 5 bases to trimming and J lost 3 bases; unmatched junction nucleotides: 3. CDR1 SGHTA and CDR2 FQGNSA come from the germline V gene. CDR3 amino acids: CASSPDRDTGELFF. DNA for the CDR3: TGTGCCAGCAGCCCCGACAGGGACACCGGGGAGCTGTTTTTT. The complete variable domain, with remaining parts taken from reference TRBV7-2 and TRBJ2-2, reads GAGVSQSPSNKVTEKGKDVELRCDPISGHTALYWYRQSLGQGLEFLIYFQGNSAPDKSGLPSDRFSAERTGGSVSTLTIQRTQQEDSAVYLCASSPDRDTGELFFGEGSRLTVL.

The gene calls are TRBV12-3 or TRBV12-4 and TRBJ1-1, with D unresolved. This CDR3 comprises 15 residues. V was trimmed by 2 bases and J by 0 bases, leaving 10 bases between them. CDR3 bases: TGTGCCAGCAGTTTAAGGCGGACGATGAACACTGAAGCTTTCTTT. This encodes CASSLRRTMNTEAFF.

This clonotype was seen repeatedly, ten times or more. The chain carries TRBV20-1 and TRBJ2-2; possibly TRBD1 for D (6 bases). The CDR3 spans 13 residues. From germline, CDR1 is DFQATT and CDR2 SNEGSKA (reference sequence). V was trimmed by 6 bases and J by 6 bases, leaving 14 bases between them. The CDR3 protein is CSASGQGSGELFF. CDR3 DNA: TGCAGTGCCTCCGGGCAGGGGTCCGGGGAGCTGTTTTTT.

This clonotype was seen at least ten times. The genes are TRBV7-2 and TRBJ2-6, with D unclear. The germline V gene encodes CDR1 SGHTA and CDR2 FQGNSA. This CDR3 comprises 15 residues. V was clipped by 4 bases and J by 4 bases, with 11 bases between them. CDR3 region: CASSSYSLGANVLTF. CDR3 sequence (DNA): TGTGCCAGCAGCTCCTATAGCCTCGGGGCCAACGTCCTGACTTTC.

This clonotype showed up just once. The chain joins TRBV9 to TRBJ1-6; a possible D gene is TRBD1 (6 bases). Trimming cost V 0 bases and J 6 bases, with 7 bases left between them. CDR1 and CDR2 (germline): SGDLS, YYNGEE. The CDR3 runs to 14 residues. CDR3 bases: TGTGCCAGCAGCGTAGGACAGGCTAATTCACCCCTCCACTTT. As protein: CASSVGQANSPLHF.

This clonotype was counted at least ten times. The chain's CDR3 is CASSIRTGFNYEQYF. Written as DNA, the CDR3 is TGTGCCAGCAGCATACGGACAGGGTTCAACTACGAGCAGTACTTC. The V and J genes are TRBV7-2 and TRBJ2-7; TRBD1 aligns across 8 bases. The J segment lost 3 bases and the V segment lost 5 bases, leaving 9 bases of the junction unmatched. The CDR3 length is 15 residues. Germline CDR1 reads SGHTA; CDR2 reads FQGNSA.

V is TRBV11-2 and J is TRBJ1-4; a possible D gene is TRBD1 (5 bases). The ends were cut back, 5 bases at V and 8 bases at J, with 18 bases in the middle. The CDR3 is made up of 15 amino acids. The germline V gene has CDR1 SGHAT and CDR2 FQNNGV. The CDR3: CASSGRGPRGEKLFF. In DNA, the CDR3 is TGTGCCAGCAGCGGCCGGGGCCCACGCGGAGAAAAACTGTTTTTT.

This clonotype was picked up one time. This chain joins TRBV24-1 and TRBJ2-1; 7 positions agree with TRBD1. Trimming removed 4 bases from V and 0 bases from J; junction bases left unmatched: 8. The CDR3 is 17 amino acids. From germline, CDR1 is KGHDR and CDR2 SFDVKD. CDR3 protein: CATSEPSTGSSYNEQFF. CDR3 nucleotide sequence: TGTGCCACCAGTGAACCGTCGACAGGGAGCTCCTACAATGAGCAGTTCTTC.

V is TRBV11-3 and J is TRBJ2-2; D gene unclear. CDR3 length: 15 residues. Germline V gives CDR1 SGHNT, CDR2 YENEEA. Trimming pared 2 bases from V and 3 bases from J, leaving 10 bases between. The CDR3 reads CASSLWASDTGELFF. In DNA, the CDR3 is TGTGCCAGCAGCTTATGGGCCAGTGACACCGGGGAGCTGTTTTTT.

In its sample, this clonotype was seen a few times. The CDR3 is CASSLGAADTQYF. As DNA, the CDR3 is TGCGCCAGCAGCTTGGGGGCGGCAGATACGCAGTATTTT. The chain joins TRBV5-1 to TRBJ2-3, with no clear D. This CDR3 has 13 residues. Trimming stripped 0 bases from V and 4 bases from J, with 6 bases between. Germline values: CDR1 SGHRS, CDR2 YFSETQ.

In its sample, this clonotype was seen a few times. The gene calls are TRBV19 and TRBJ1-4, with a weak D call TRBD1 (6 bases). This CDR3 is 15 amino acids long. Trimming took off 6 bases at V and 8 bases at J, with 19 bases between the two ends. In germline, CDR1 is LNHDA, CDR2 SQIVND (reference sequence). CDR3 sequence reads: CASRGTHRAQEKLFF. The CDR3 DNA reads TGTGCCAGTAGGGGCACCCACAGGGCTCAAGAAAAACTGTTTTTT.

There are a few counts of this clonotype. V gene TRBV3-1 combines with J gene TRBJ2-3; 12 positions agree with TRBD2. The CDR3 covers 16 residues. The J segment lost 4 bases and the V segment lost 2 bases, leaving 4 bases of the junction unmatched. Germline lookup yields CDR1 LGHDT and CDR2 YNNKEL (reference sequence). CDR3 residues: CASSQLTSGGADTQYF. The CDR3, as DNA: TGTGCCAGCAGCCAACTGACTAGCGGGGGCGCAGATACGCAGTATTTT.

The sample holds a few counts of this clonotype. This rearrangement joins TRBV6-4 to TRBJ1-2, with no clear D. V shed 6 bases and J shed 2 bases, with 16 bases lying between them. This CDR3 is 15 amino acids long. Germline V gene lookup returns CDR1 MRHNA and CDR2 SNTAGT. The chain's CDR3 is CASRASGSFNYGYTF. CDR3 DNA: TGTGCCAGCAGGGCTTCGGGCAGCTTCAACTATGGCTACACCTTC.

A few counts support this clonotype. The genes are TRBV6-2 or TRBV6-3 and TRBJ2-7; 7 nucleotides line up with TRBD2. Looked up from germline, CDR1 is MNHEY and CDR2 is SVGEGT. This CDR3 is built from 14 residues. V lost 4 bases, J lost 2 bases, and 5 bases stayed unmatched. This CDR3 is CASSSTGTTYEQYV. The CDR3 bases are TGTGCCAGCAGTTCCACGGGGACTACCTACGAGCAGTACGTC.

This clonotype appeared a few times. This sequence joins TRBV5-1 and TRBJ1-1; TRBD1 matches 9 bases. Germline-derived CDR1 and CDR2 are SGHRS and YFSETQ. The junction had 1 base not matched to a gene; V was cut back by 3 bases and J by 1 base. The CDR3 is 14 residues long. In DNA form, the CDR3 reads TGCGCCAGCAGCTACAGGGGGCCGAACACTGAAGCTTTCTTT. This encodes CASSYRGPNTEAFF.

In its sample, this clonotype was seen once. The chain links TRBV5-6 to TRBJ1-6, with 9 bases aligning to TRBD1. Per the germline V gene, CDR1 is SGHDT and CDR2 is YYEEEE. The trim removed 1 base at V and 7 bases at J, leaving 6 bases unmatched. The CDR3 covers 16 residues. CDR3 bases: TGTGCCAGCAGCTTGTACAGGGGGCGCGAAAATTCACCCCTCCACTTT. Amino acid sequence: CASSLYRGRENSPLHF.

In this sample, this clonotype turned up a few times. The chain couples TRBV7-8 to TRBJ1-4; the D gene is possibly TRBD1 (5 bases). The length of the CDR3 is 14 residues. The germline V gene has CDR1 SGHVS and CDR2 FQNEAQ. Trimming left V 5 bases short and J 6 bases short, with 13 bases between. In DNA form, the CDR3 reads TGTGCCAGCAGCCACAGGCCTACTGATGAAAAACTGTTTTTT. Protein: CASSHRPTDEKLFF.

The CDR3 protein is CASSVSGDITFEPSYNEQFF. The CDR3, as DNA: TGTGCCAGCAGCGTATCGGGAGACATAACTTTTGAACCCTCCTACAATGAGCAGTTCTTC. The chain is built from TRBV9 and TRBJ2-1, with a tentative D call TRBD2 (6 bases). CDR3 size: 20 residues. CDR1 and CDR2 (germline): SGDLS, YYNGEE. V was shortened by 1 base and J by 0 bases, with 23 bases between the two germline ends. Based on the CDR3 plus reference TRBV9 and TRBJ2-1, the full variable domain is DSGVTQTPKHLITATGQRVTLRCSPRSGDLSVYWYQQSLDQGLQFLIQYYNGEERAKGNILERFSAQQFPDLHSELNLSSLELGDSALYFCASSVSGDITFEPSYNEQFFGPGTRLTVL.

This clonotype was found a few times. The V call is TRBV7-9, the J call TRBJ1-4; TRBD1 might be the D (6 bases). CDR3 length: 15 residues. Germline CDR1 is SEHNR and CDR2 is FQNEAQ (reference sequence). V lost 5 bases and J lost 6, with 16 bases in between. This CDR3 reads CASSGTGRADEKLFF. DNA for the CDR3: TGTGCCAGCAGCGGAACAGGGCGGGCGGATGAAAAACTGTTTTTT. Filled out from reference TRBV7-9 and TRBJ1-4, the complete variable domain reads DTGVSQNPRHKITKRGQNVTFRCDPISEHNRLYWYRQTLGQGPEFLTYFQNEAQLEKSRLLSDRFSAERPKGSFSTLEIQRTEQGDSAMYLCASSGTGRADEKLFFGSGTQLSVL.

A few counts support this clonotype. V gene TRBV5-1 combines with J gene TRBJ1-6, with 7 positions matching TRBD1. This CDR3 region has 15 residues. The germline V gene has CDR1 SGHRS and CDR2 YFSETQ. Trimming removed 3 bases from V and 7 bases from J; junction bases left unmatched: 7. CDR3 in amino acids: CASSSTTGVNSPLHF. The CDR3 DNA sequence: TGCGCCAGCAGCTCCACAACAGGGGTAAATTCACCCCTCCACTTT.

The chain is built from TRBV12-5 and TRBJ2-1; no definite D call. This CDR3 is 15 amino acids long. The germline V gene has CDR1 LGHNT and CDR2 FRNRAP. V was clipped by 0 bases and J by 2 bases, with 8 bases between them. The CDR3 nucleotides are TGTGCTAGTGGTTTGGTTCCGGAAACCTACAATGAGCAGTTCTTC. The encoded protein is CASGLVPETYNEQFF.

This clonotype was seen a few times. CDR3 sequence: CASTRRQYQETQYF. In DNA form, the CDR3 reads TGTGCCAGCACGCGCCGACAGTATCAAGAGACCCAGTACTTC. The chain uses TRBV12-3 or TRBV12-4 and TRBJ2-5; perhaps TRBD1 as D (5 bases). The CDR3 runs to 14 residues. V was pared by 7 bases and J by 2 bases, with 14 bases between.

This clonotype was observed a handful of times. This chain uses TRBV10-3 with TRBJ2-7; 9 nucleotides align to TRBD1. The length of the CDR3 is 16 residues. Germline V gene sequence: CDR1 ENHRY, CDR2 SYGVKD. CDR3 sequence (DNA): TGTGTCCGACCGGGACAGGGTGCAACTAGCTCCTACGAGCAGTACGTC. Encoded protein: CVRPGQGATSSYEQYV.